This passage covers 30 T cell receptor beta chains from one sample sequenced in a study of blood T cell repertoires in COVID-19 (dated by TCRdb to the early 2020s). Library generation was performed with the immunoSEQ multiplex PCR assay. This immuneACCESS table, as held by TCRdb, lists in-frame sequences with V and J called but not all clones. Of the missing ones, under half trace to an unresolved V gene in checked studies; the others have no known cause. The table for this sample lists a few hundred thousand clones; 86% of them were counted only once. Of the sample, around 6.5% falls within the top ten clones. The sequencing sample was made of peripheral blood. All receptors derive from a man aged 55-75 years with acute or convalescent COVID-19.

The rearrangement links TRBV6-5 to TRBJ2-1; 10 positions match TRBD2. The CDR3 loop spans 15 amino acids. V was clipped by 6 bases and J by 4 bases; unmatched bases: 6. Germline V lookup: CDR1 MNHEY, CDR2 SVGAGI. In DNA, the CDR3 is TGTGCCAGCAGGACCGGGACTAGCGCGTACAATGAGCAGTTCTTC. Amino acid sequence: CASRTGTSAYNEQFF.

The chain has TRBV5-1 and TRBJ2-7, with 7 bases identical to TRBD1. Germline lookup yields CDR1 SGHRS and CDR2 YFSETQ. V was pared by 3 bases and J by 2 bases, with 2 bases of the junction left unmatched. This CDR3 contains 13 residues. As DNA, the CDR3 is TGCGCCAGCAGCTGGGACAGCACCTACGAGCAGTACTTC. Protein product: CASSWDSTYEQYF.

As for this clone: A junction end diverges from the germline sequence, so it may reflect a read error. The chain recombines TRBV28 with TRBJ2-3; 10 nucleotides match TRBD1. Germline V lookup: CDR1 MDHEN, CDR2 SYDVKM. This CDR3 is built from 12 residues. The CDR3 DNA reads TGTGCCAGCAGTTTCCCCGACAGGGGGCAAGATTTT. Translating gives CASSFPDRGQDF.

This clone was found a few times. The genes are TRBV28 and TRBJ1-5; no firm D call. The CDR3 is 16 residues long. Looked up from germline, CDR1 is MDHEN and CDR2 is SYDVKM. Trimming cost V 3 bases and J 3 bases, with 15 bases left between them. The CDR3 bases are TGTGCCAGCAGTTTGTCTTCCGTGGGCTCCAATCAGCCCCAGCATTTT. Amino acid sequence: CASSLSSVGSNQPQHF.

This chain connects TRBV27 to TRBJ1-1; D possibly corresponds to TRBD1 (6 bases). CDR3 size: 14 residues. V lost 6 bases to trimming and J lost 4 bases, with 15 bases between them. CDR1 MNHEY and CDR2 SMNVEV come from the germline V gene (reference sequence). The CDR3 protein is CASREQGGGTEAFF. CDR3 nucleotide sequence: TGTGCCAGCAGGGAACAGGGTGGGGGCACTGAAGCTTTCTTT.

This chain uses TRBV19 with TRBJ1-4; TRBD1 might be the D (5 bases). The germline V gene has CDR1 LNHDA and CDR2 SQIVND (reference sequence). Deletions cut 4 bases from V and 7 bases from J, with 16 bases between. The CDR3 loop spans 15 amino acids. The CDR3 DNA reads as TGTGCCAGTAGTAATCCTGGGCAGGGAGGTGAAAAACTGTTTTTT. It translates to CASSNPGQGGEKLFF.

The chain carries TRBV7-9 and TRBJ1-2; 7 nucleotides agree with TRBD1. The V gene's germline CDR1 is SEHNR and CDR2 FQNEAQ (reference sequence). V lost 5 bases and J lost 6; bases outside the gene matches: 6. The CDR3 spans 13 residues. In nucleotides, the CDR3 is TGTGCCAGCAGCCCCGACAGGGCGGATGGCTACACCTTC. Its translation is CASSPDRADGYTF.

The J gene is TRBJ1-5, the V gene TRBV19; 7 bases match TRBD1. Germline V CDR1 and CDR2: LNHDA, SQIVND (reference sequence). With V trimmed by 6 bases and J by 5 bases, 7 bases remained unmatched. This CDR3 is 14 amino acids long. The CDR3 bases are TGTGCCAGTAGGCAACAGGGGATGGATCAGCCCCAGCATTTT. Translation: CASRQQGMDQPQHF.

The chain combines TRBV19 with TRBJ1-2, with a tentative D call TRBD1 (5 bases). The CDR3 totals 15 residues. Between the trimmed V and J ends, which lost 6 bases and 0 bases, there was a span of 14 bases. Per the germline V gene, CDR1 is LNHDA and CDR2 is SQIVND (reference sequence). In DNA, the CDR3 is TGTGCCAGTAGATGGACAACCGATGCTAACTATGGCTACACCTTC. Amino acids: CASRWTTDANYGYTF.

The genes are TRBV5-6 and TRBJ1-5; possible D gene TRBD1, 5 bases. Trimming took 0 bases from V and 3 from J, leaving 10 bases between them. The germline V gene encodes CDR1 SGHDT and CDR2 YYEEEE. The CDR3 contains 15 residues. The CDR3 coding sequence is TGTGCCAGCAGCTTGGGGCAGGGTGTCAATCAGCCCCAGCATTTT. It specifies CASSLGQGVNQPQHF. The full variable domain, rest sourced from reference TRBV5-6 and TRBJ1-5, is DAGVTQSPTHLIKTRGQQVTLRCSPKSGHDTVSWYQQALGQGPQFIFQYYEEEERQRGNFPDRFSGHQFPNYSSELNVNALLLGDSALYLCASSLGQGVNQPQHFGDGTRLSIL.

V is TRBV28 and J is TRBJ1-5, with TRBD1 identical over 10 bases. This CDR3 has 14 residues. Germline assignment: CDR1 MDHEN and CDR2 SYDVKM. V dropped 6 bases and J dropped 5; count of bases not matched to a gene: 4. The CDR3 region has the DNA TGTGCCAGCAGCGGACAGGGGGGGTATCAGCCCCAGCATTTT. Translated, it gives CASSGQGGYQPQHF.

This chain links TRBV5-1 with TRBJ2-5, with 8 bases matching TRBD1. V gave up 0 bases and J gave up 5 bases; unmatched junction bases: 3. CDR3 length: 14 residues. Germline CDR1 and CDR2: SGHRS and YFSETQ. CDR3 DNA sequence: TGCGCCAGCAGCTTGGAAGGACAGGGCGAGACCCAGTACTTC. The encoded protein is CASSLEGQGETQYF.

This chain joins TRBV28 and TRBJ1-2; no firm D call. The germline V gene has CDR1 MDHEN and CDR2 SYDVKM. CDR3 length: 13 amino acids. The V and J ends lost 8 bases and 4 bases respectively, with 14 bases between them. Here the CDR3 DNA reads TGTGCCAGCCGCCGCGAGTCTATCTATGGCTACACCTTC. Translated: CASRRESIYGYTF.

DNA for the CDR3: TGTGCCAGCAGAAAGACAGGGCCCCTCTACGAGCAGTACTTC. Residues: CASRKTGPLYEQYF. The chain joins TRBV28 to TRBJ2-7; 7 positions agree with TRBD1. The CDR3 runs to 14 residues. V shed 6 bases and J 3 bases; nucleotides not matched to a gene: 8. Germline V lookup: CDR1 MDHEN, CDR2 SYDVKM.

CDR3 nucleotides: TGTGCCAGCAGCCAAGACATAGAAAGCGAGCAGTTCTTC. Translated: CASSQDIESEQFF. The chain employs TRBV14 and TRBJ2-1; D gene unclear. CDR3 length: 13 residues. Germline V gene sequence: CDR1 SGHDN, CDR2 FVKESK. V was shortened by 0 bases and J by 10 bases, with 10 bases between the two germline ends.

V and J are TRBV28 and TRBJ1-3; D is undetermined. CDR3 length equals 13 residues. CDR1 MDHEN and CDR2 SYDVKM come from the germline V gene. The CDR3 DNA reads TGTGGATCGCACGGGAGTGCGGGAAACACCATATATTTT. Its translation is CGSHGSAGNTIYF.

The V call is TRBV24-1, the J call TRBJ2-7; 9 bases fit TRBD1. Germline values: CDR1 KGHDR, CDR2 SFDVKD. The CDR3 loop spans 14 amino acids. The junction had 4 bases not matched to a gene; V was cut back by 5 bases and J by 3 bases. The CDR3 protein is CATSAADRGYEQYF. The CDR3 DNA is TGTGCCACCAGTGCGGCGGACAGGGGCTACGAGCAGTACTTC.

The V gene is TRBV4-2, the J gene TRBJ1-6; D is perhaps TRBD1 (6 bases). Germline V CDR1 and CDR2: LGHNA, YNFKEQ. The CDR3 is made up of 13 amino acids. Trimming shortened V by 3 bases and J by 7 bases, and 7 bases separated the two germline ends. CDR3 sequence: CASSQGTNSPLHF. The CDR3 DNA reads TGTGCCAGCAGCCAGGGGACAAATTCACCCCTCCACTTT.

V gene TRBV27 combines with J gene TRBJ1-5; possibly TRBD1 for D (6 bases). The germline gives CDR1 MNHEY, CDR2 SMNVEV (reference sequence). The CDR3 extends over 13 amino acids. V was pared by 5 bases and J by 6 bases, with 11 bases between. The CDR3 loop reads CASSRTVLQPQHF. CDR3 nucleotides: TGTGCCAGCAGTCGGACAGTCCTTCAGCCCCAGCATTTT.

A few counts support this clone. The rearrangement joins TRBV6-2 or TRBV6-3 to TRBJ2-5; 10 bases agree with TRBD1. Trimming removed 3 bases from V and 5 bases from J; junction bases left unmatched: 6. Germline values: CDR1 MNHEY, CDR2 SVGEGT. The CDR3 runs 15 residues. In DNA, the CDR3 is TGTGCCAGCAGTTATCCGGGACAGGGGCGGGAGACCCAGTACTTC. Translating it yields CASSYPGQGRETQYF.

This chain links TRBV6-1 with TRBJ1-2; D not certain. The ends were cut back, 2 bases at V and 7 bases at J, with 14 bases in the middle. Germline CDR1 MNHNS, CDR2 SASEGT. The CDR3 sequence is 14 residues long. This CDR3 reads CASSEIEGAGGYTF. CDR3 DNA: TGTGCCAGCAGTGAAATCGAGGGTGCGGGTGGCTACACCTTC.

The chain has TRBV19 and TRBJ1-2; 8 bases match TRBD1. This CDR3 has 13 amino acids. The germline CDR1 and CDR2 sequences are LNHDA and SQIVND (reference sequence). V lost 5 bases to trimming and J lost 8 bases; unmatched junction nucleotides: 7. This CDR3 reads CASSLDRVDGYTF. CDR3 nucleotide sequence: TGTGCCAGTAGTTTGGACAGGGTAGACGGCTACACCTTC.

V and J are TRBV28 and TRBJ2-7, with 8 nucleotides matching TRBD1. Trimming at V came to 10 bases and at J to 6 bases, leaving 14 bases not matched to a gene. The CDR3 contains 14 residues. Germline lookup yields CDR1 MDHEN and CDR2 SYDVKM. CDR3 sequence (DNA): TGTGCCATAAGACAGGGGTATAATCTGGTCGAGCAGTACTTC. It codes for CAIRQGYNLVEQYF.

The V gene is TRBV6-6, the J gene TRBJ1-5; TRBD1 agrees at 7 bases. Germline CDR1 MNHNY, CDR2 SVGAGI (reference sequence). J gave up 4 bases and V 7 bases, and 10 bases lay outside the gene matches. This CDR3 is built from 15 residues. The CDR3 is CASIEHRDSNQPQHF. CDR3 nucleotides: TGTGCCAGCATAGAGCACCGGGACAGTAATCAGCCCCAGCATTTT.

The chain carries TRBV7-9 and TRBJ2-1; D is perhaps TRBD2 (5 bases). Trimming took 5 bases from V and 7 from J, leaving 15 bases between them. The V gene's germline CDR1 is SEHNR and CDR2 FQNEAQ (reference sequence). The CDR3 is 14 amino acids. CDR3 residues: CASSTKGPGNEQFF. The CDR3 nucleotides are TGTGCCAGCAGCACCAAGGGCCCGGGGAATGAGCAGTTCTTC.

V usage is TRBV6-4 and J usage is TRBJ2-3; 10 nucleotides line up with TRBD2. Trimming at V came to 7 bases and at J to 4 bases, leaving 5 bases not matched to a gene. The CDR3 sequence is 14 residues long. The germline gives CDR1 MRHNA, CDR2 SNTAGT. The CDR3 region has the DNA TGTGCCAGCAAGCGGGAGGGGAGGGCAGATACGCAGTATTTT. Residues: CASKREGRADTQYF.

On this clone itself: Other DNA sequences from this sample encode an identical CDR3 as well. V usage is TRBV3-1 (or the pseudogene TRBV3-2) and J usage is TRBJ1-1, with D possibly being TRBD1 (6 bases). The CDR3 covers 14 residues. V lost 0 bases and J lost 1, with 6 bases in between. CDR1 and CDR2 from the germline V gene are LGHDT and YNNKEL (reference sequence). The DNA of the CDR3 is TGTGCCAGCAGCCAAGAGGACAGGAACACTGAAGCTTTCTTT. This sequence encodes CASSQEDRNTEAFF.

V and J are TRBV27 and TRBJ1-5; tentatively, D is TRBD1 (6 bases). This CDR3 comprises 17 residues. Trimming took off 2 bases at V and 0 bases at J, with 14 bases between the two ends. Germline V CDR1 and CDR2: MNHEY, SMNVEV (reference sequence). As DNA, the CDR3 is TGTGCCAGCAGTTTAACAGGGACAAGAAGTAGCAATCAGCCCCAGCATTTT. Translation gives CASSLTGTRSSNQPQHF.

CDR3 bases: TGTGCCACCAGTGATTTGGGCAGGGGGCTTGACCAAGAGACCCAGTACTTC. Protein product: CATSDLGRGLDQETQYF. This chain links TRBV24-1 with TRBJ2-5; 8 bases align to TRBD1. The length of the CDR3 is 17 residues. The V segment lost 0 bases and the J segment 0 bases; nucleotides outside the gene matches: 5. Per germline, CDR1 KGHDR and CDR2 SFDVKD.

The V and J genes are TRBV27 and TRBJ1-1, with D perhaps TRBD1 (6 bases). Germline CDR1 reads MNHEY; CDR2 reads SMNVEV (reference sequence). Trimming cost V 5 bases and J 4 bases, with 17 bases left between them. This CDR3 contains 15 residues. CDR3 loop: CASSAQGRGFTEAFF. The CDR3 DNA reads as TGTGCCAGCAGTGCCCAGGGGCGCGGGTTCACTGAAGCTTTCTTT.